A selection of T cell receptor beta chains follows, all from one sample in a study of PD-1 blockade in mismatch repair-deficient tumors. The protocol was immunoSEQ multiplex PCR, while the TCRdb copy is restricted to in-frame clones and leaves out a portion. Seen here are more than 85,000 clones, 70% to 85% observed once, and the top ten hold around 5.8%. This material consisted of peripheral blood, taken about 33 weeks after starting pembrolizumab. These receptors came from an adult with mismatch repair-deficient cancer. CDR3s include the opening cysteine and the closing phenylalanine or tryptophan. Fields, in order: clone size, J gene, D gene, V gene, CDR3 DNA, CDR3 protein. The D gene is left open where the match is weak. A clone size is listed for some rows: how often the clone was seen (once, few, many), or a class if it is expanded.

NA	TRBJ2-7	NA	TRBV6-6	TGTGCCAGCACCATTCCAACCCTTCACGAGCAGTACTTC	CASTIPTLHEQYF
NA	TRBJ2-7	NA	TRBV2	TGTGCCAGCAGGGGGGGCCTCGAGCAGTACTTC	CASRGGLEQYF
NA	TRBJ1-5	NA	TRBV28	TGTGCCAGCAGTTTACTAGACGGCAATCAGCCCCAGCATTTT	CASSLLDGNQPQHF
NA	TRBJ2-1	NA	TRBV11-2	TGTGCCAGCAGCATCAGCCTGAACAATGAGCAGTTCTTC	CASSISLNNEQFF
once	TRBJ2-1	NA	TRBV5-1	TGCGCCAGCAGACCCGATGACTACATTTACAATGAGCAGTTCTTC	CASRPDDYIYNEQFF
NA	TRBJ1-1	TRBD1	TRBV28	TGTGCCAGCAGGGGGGACAGGGGGGACCGATTAAACACTGAAGCTTTCTTT	CASRGDRGDRLNTEAFF
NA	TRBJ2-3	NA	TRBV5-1	TGCGCCAGCAGCTTGGGAGGGGGGCCGAGCACAGATACGCAGTATTTT	CASSLGGGPSTDTQYF
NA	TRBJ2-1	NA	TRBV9	TGTGCCAGCAGCGCCACTAGGAGCTCCTACAATGAGCAGTTCTTC	CASSATRSSYNEQFF
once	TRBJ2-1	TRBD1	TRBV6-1	TGTGCCAGCAGTAGACAGGGGGCGTTCAATGAGCAGTTCTTC	CASSRQGAFNEQFF
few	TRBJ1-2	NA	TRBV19	TGTGCCAGTAGTCAACGCAAGGCTGACTATGGCTACACCTTC	CASSQRKADYGYTF
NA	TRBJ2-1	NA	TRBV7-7	TGTGCTAGCAGCTTAGCAGCGCAACCCAACGGCGAGCAGTTCTTC	CASSLAAQPNGEQFF
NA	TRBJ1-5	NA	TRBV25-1	TGTGCCAGCAGTGATGCAGGCTCTCAGCCCCAGCATTTT	CASSDAGSQPQHF
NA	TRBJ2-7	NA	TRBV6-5	TGTGCCAGCAGTCGTGACAGGCTATCCTACGAGCAGTACTTC	CASSRDRLSYEQYF
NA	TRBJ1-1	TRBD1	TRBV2	TGTGCCAGCAGGGACCGACTCGACAGGGGAACTGAAGCTTTCTTT	CASRDRLDRGTEAFF
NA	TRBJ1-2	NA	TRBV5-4	TGTGCCAGCAGCTTGGCGTCAGAATATGGCTACACCTTC	CASSLASEYGYTF
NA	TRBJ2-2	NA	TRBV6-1	TGTGCCAGCATGAGGGCCGCGAACACCGGGGAGCTGTTTTTT	CASMRAANTGELFF
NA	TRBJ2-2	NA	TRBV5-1	TGCGCCAGCACCGAAACTAGAGCTCGAAACACCGGGGAGCTGTTTTTT	CASTETRARNTGELFF
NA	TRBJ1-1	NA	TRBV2	TGTGCCAGCACACGGGATGCCGCTGCCCCGCCCCAGGATGAAGCTTTCTTT	CASTRDAAAPPQDEAFF
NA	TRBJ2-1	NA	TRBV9	TGTGCCAGCAGCGTTGGAGCAGACAATGAGCAGTTCTTC	CASSVGADNEQFF
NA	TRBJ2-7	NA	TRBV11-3	TGTGCCAGCAGCTCCAGAGGCTCCTACGAGCAGTACTTC	CASSSRGSYEQYF
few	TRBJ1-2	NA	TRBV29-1	TGCAGCGTTGAAGGGGTGCAGGGGACCTATGGCTACACCTTC	CSVEGVQGTYGYTF
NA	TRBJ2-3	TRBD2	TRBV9	TGTGCCAGCAGCGTAGGCGGAGGGCGGACTAGCGGAACAAGTCCCACAGATACGCAGTATTTT	CASSVGGGRTSGTSPTDTQYF
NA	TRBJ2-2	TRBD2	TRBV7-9	TGTGCCAGCAGCCCGGGGGTAGCGGGAGATGGCGGGGAGCTGTTTTTT	CASSPGVAGDGGELFF
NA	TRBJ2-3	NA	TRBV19	TGTGCCAGTAGTATCTCCAAGCAAGGAGATACGCAGTATTTT	CASSISKQGDTQYF
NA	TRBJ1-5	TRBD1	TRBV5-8	TGTGCCAGCAGCTTCCGGACAGGGAGCAATCAGCCCCAGCATTTT	CASSFRTGSNQPQHF
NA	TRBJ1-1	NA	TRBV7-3	TGTGCCAGCAGCATCTCCCAGGGTACTGAAGCTTTCTTT	CASSISQGTEAFF
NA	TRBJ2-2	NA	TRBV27	TGTGCCAGCAGTAAAGGGACCGACACCGGGGAGCTGTTTTTT	CASSKGTDTGELFF
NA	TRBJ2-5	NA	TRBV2	TGTGCCAGCAGTGAATGGGTAGAGACCCAGTACTTC	CASSEWVETQYF
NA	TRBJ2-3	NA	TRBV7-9	TGTGCCAGCAGCCGGACACTGGTCCGGGCGGATACGCAGTATTTT	CASSRTLVRADTQYF
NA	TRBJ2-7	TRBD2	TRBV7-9	TGTGCCAGCAGCGGCCCGGGACTAGGATACTACGAGCAGTACTTC	CASSGPGLGYYEQYF
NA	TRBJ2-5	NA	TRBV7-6	TGTGCCAGCAGCTTAAACGGCGAGACCCAGTACTTC	CASSLNGETQYF